This T cell receptor beta chain emerged from a study of T cell repertoires in cytomegalovirus infection (dated by TCRdb to the late 2010s). Broadly, across the study: Donor HLA type was relevant to the analysis, because carriage of CMV infection together with the matching HLA type was indicated by public TCR beta signatures. Study-wide findings and limitations: In both this cohort and an independent roughly 400-donor cohort, the cumulative frequency of public TCR beta family members distinguished carriers of CMV infection plus the relevant HLA type. The ex vivo response was dominated by HLA-C-restricted CMV-specific TCR beta clonotypes, which also provided the single most frequent clonotype in two of eight donors.

The sample was run on an Illumina HiSeq 1500. TCRdb cleaned the public reads at Q25 with fastp, built clones with MiXCR and kept in-frame beta chains. Entries that share a CDR3 protein sequence are merged under the most common genes and DNA. A total of around 530,000 distinct CDR3 sequences appear in this sample, 16% of them only once. The ten largest clones represent around 25% of the sample. This clonotype was counted ten times or more. Its antigen is still unknown. No qualities accompany the bases; no much larger clone lies one base away. The sample consisted of CD8+ T cells from PBMCs. The TCR comes from a human donor in good health (CMV status not recorded). Some clones in this sample may be carry-over from other donors' samples.

The CDR3 region has the sequence CASSIGRQLAAYNEQFF. The base sequence is TGTGCCAGTAGTATAGGCCGGCAGCTAGCGGCCTACAATGAGCAGTTCTTC. This sequence uses TRBV19 and TRBJ2-1, with TRBD2 matching 7 junction bases. CDR1 and CDR2 (LNHDA, SQIVND) derive from the germline V gene (reference sequence). The CDR3 has 17 amino acids, counting the end cysteine and phenylalanine. The DNA shown is the 51-base CDR3, in frame from base 1. V is trimmed back by 1 base and J by 2 bases, and the junction contains 8 bases that no gene match accounts for.